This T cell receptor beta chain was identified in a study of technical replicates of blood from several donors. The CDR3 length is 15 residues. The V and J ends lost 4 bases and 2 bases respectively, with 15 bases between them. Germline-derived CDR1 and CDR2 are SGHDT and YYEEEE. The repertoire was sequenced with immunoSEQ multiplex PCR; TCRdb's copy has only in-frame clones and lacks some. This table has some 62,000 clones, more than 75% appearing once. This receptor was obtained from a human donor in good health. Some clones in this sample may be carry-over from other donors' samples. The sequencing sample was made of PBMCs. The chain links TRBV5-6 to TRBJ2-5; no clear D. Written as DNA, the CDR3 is TGTGCCAGCAGCCCGCGAGGCCCGGGTCAAGAGACCCAGTACTTC. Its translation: CASSPRGPGQETQYF. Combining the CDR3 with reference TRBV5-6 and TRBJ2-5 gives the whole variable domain DAGVTQSPTHLIKTRGQQVTLRCSPKSGHDTVSWYQQALGQGPQFIFQYYEEEERQRGNFPDRFSGHQFPNYSSELNVNALLLGDSALYLCASSPRGPGQETQYFGPGTRLLVL.